Here is one TCR beta chain with its context. The antigen is unknown. This sample is part of a study of blood T cells in healthy people across ages. Study observations and caveats: Diversity figures derived from one million T cells were judged to underestimate the true value. Age advanced and TCR beta diversity per million T cells fell, roughly linearly.

A second PCR, run for roughly 7 to 12 cycles, used a sample-barcoded 5' primer plus a J-beta primer mix. TCRdb redid the calling of the 5' RACE reads with MiXCR, one entry per CDR3 protein. The sample records 1.4 million to 1.5 million distinct CDR3 sequences, approximately 40% being singletons. This TCR was sampled from a woman aged 18 to 35 in good health. The sequenced material came from blood.

The CDR3 sequence is CASSYLGQHNEQYF. The CDR3 DNA is TGTGCCAGCAGTTACTTGGGGCAGCACAATGAGCAGTACTTC. The chain couples TRBV6-5 to TRBJ2-5, with a tentative D call TRBD1 (5 bases). CDR1 is MNHEY and CDR2 is SVGAGI in the germline V gene. V was shortened by 1 base and J by 11 bases, with 17 bases between the two germline ends. The CDR3 extends over 14 amino acids.